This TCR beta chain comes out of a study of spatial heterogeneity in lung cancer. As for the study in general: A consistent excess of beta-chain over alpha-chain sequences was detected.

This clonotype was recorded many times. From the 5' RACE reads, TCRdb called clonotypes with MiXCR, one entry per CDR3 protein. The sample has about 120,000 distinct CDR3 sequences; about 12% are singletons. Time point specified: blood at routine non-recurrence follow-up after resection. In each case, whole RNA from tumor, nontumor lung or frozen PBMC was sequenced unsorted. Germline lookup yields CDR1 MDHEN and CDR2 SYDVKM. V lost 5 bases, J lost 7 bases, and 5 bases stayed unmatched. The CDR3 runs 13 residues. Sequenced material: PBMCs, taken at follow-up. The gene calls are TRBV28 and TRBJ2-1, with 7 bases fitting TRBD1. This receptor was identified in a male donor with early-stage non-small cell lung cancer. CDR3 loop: CASSRQGRNEQFF. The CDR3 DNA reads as TGTGCCAGCAGTCGACAGGGTAGGAATGAGCAGTTCTTC.